The sequence of this T cell receptor (beta chain) was determined in a study of CD8+ T cells in alopecia areata. Study summary: It was oral tofacitinib, at 5 to 10 mg twice daily, that treated patients received.

Germline CDR1 is MGHRA and CDR2 is YSYEKL. Trimming removed 1 base from V and 5 bases from J, with 17 bases in between. The CDR3 has 17 residues. Study results and limitations: Sharing of TCRs across patients appeared less clear than in mice, possibly for HLA-related reasons.

Lesional scalp punch biopsies and peripheral blood came from alopecia areata patients. Sample share makes this clone medium-sized (0.01 to 0.1%). As yet, its antigen is unknown. Extracted from the samples, RNA was reverse transcribed into cDNA to serve as the sequencing template. Using immunoSEQ multiplex PCR, the repertoire was profiled, and TCRdb retains in-frame clones only, with some absent. The table records more than 9,500 clones, approximately 52% of them present only once. The V call is TRBV4-1, the J call TRBJ2-2; D is ambiguous. The sequencing sample was made of skin. The TCR was taken from a human donor with alopecia areata. DNA of the CDR3: TGCGCCAGCAGCCAAGTCGATATGGGTTTTATAACCGGGGAGCTGTTTTTT. Translated: CASSQVDMGFITGELFF.